This T cell receptor (beta chain) came from a study of follicular helper T cells after annual influenza vaccination. Some clones are missing from TCRdb's copy, which holds only in-frame ones; the method was immunoSEQ multiplex PCR. The table includes some 10,000 clones, about 80% detected once. As to time point: 2014-2015 season, pre-vaccination. Adults received seasonal inactivated influenza vaccine, with sorted blood CD4 subsets sequenced before and after. This CDR3 spans 12 amino acids. Germline loops: CDR1 MDHEN, CDR2 SYDVKM. V lost 7 bases and J 2 bases, leaving 9 bases between the germline ends.

The sample consisted of CXCR5- memory CD4+ T cells sorted from blood, taken on the day of influenza vaccination. The source of this sequence is an adult who received the influenza vaccine. V is TRBV28 and J is TRBJ2-7; TRBD2 is a possible D gene (5 bases). CDR3 loop: CASMRATYEQYF. The CDR3, as DNA: TGTGCCAGCATGCGGGCCACCTACGAGCAGTACTTC.